Sequencing of this T cell receptor (beta chain) was carried out in a study of beta chain features in type 1 diabetes. General study points: A moderate, significant TCRB CDR3 shortening appeared in type 1 diabetes across four CD4+ subsets. Any HLA type influence on TCRB rearrangement was left unresolved here. At VDJ recombination sites, type 1 diabetes patients had fewer insertions and more deleted nucleotides.

In regard to this clone: Its antigen is not known.

Investigators reverse transcribed all isolated RNA, so they sequenced expressed TCRB transcripts. Measured with immunoSEQ multiplex PCR; TCRdb has only the in-frame clones, and not every one. The data hold 300,000 or so clones, with approximately 15% observed a single time. V gave up 5 bases and J gave up 1 base, with 11 bases separating them. This CDR3 spans 15 amino acids. Germline assignment: CDR1 SEHNR and CDR2 FQNEAQ (reference sequence). This TCR was sampled from a woman younger than 35 with type 1 diabetes. Sequencing was carried out using naive CD4+ T cells from blood. V gene TRBV7-9 combines with J gene TRBJ2-2, with D possibly matching TRBD1 (6 bases). The DNA for the CDR3 is TGTGCCAGCAGCATCAAACAGGGGAACACCGGGGAGCTGTTTTTT. It codes for CASSIKQGNTGELFF. Complete variable domain (other parts from reference TRBV7-9 and TRBJ2-2): DTGVSQNPRHKITKRGQNVTFRCDPISEHNRLYWYRQTLGQGPEFLTYFQNEAQLEKSRLLSDRFSAERPKGSFSTLEIQRTEQGDSAMYLCASSIKQGNTGELFFGEGSRLTVL.